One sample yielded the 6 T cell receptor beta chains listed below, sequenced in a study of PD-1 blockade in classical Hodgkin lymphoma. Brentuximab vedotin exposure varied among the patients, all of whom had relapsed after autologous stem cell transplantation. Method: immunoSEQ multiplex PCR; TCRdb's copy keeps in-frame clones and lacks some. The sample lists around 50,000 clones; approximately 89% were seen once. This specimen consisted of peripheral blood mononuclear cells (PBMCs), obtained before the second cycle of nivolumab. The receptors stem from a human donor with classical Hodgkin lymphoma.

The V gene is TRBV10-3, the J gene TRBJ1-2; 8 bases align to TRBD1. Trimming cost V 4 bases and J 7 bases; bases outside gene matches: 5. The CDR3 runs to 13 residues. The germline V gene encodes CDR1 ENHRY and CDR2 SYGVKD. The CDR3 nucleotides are TGTGCCATCAGTGTAGACAGGGGCTTTGGCTACACCTTC. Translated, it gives CAISVDRGFGYTF.

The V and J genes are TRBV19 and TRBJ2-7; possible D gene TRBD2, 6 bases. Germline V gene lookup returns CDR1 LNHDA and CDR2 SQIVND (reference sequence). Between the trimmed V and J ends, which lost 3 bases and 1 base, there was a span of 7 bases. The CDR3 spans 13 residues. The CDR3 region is CASSMEGSYEQYF. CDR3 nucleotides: TGTGCCAGTAGTATGGAGGGGTCCTACGAGCAGTACTTC.

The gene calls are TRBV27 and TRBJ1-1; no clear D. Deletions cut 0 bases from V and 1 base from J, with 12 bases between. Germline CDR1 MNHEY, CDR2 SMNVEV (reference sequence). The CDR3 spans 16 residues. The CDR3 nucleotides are TGTGCCAGCAGTTTATCCAGTCGCCTCTCGAACACTGAAGCTTTCTTT. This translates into CASSLSSRLSNTEAFF.

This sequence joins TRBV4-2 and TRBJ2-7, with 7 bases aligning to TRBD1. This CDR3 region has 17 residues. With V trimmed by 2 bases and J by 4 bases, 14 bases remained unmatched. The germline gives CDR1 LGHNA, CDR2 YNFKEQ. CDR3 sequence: CASSQTGQVETGYEQYF. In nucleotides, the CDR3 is TGTGCCAGCAGCCAAACAGGACAGGTCGAAACGGGTTACGAGCAGTACTTC.

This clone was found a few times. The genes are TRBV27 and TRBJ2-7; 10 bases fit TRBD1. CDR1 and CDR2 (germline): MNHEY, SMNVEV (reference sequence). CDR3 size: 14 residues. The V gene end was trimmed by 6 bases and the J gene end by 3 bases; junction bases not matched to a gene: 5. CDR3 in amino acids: CASSRQGASYEQYF. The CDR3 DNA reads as TGTGCCAGCAGCAGACAGGGGGCAAGCTACGAGCAGTACTTC.

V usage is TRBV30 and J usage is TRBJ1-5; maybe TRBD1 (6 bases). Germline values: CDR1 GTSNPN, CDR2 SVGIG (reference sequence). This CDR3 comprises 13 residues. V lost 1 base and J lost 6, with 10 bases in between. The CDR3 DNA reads TGTGCCTGGAGTGAAGGGGGAGGTCAGCCCCAGCATTTT. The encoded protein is CAWSEGGGQPQHF.